This TCR beta chain comes out of a study of T cells in localized non-small cell lung cancer. The CDR3 length is 15 residues. V lost 3 bases and J 4 bases, leaving 17 bases between the germline ends. Germline CDR1 SGHDT, CDR2 YYEEEE. Profiled with immunoSEQ multiplex PCR; TCRdb holds only in-frame clones, not every one. This sample has around 91,000 clones; approximately 88% occur once, and the top ten carry 15%. Study results and limitations: Adjacent lung had a median about 57 of the 100 largest tumor clones. Sequencing was restricted to one tumor region; therefore, heterogeneity remains possible. Adjacent uninvolved lung had the highest clonality, suggesting focused antigen responses.

For this clone: No antigen is known for it.

This TCR derives from a man aged 40 to 70 with stage I squamous cell lung carcinoma. The chain joins TRBV5-6 to TRBJ2-7, with D unclear. The sequencing here drew on peripheral blood, taken before any cancer treatment. In DNA form, the CDR3 reads TGTGCCAGCAGCTCCCGCTCTATAGTTGGTTACGAGCAGTACTTC. It yields the protein CASSSRSIVGYEQYF.